The 11 T cell receptor beta chains listed next were all sequenced from one sample in a study of blood T cell repertoires in COVID-19. Sequencing was performed with immunoSEQ multiplex PCR; in TCRdb, only in-frame clones are kept and a portion is missing. The sample contains 300,000 to 350,000 clones, around nine tenths of which appear only once. The sample was PBMCs or T cells enriched from blood (not recorded which). These receptors were obtained from a woman aged 25 to 39 who had recovered from COVID-19.

This clone was detected only a few times. This rearrangement joins TRBV4-1 to TRBJ2-7, with TRBD1 as a possible D gene (6 bases). CDR1 and CDR2 (germline): MGHRA, YSYEKL. The V gene lost 3 bases and the J gene lost 10 bases, with 25 bases spanning the gap. The CDR3 runs to 16 residues. CDR3 residues: CASSHLMTGTLTTQYF. CDR3 nucleotides: TGCGCCAGCAGCCACCTCATGACAGGAACCCTGACCACACAGTACTTC.

This clone occurred once. This rearrangement joins TRBV11-3 to TRBJ2-1, with D possibly matching TRBD2 (6 bases). Germline V CDR1 and CDR2: SGHNT, YENEEA. With 5 bases removed from V and 1 base from J, the gap between germline ends came to 12 bases. The CDR3 has 15 residues. The CDR3 is CASSPLSGSYNEQFF. CDR3 sequence (DNA): TGTGCCAGCAGCCCCCTAAGCGGGTCCTACAATGAGCAGTTCTTC.

The genes are TRBV6-5 and TRBJ1-3, with a tentative D call TRBD1 (6 bases). The germline V gene encodes CDR1 MNHEY and CDR2 SVGAGI. The CDR3 is 15 amino acids. The V end was cut by 5 bases, the J end by 2 bases, with 13 bases between. CDR3 sequence reads: CASSPGEGAGNTIYF. The CDR3 DNA sequence: TGTGCCAGCAGTCCCGGGGAGGGGGCTGGAAACACCATATATTTT.

The chain uses TRBV11-2 and TRBJ2-1; TRBD2 agrees at 10 bases. In germline, CDR1 is SGHAT, CDR2 FQNNGV. The V segment lost 4 bases and the J segment 3 bases; nucleotides outside the gene matches: 3. The CDR3 extends over 15 amino acids. CDR3 protein: CASSSLAGDYNEQFF. The CDR3 region has the DNA TGTGCCAGCAGCTCCCTAGCGGGGGACTACAATGAGCAGTTCTTC. Full variable domain (remainder filled in from reference TRBV11-2 and TRBJ2-1): EAGVAQSPRYKIIEKRQSVAFWCNPISGHATLYWYQQILGQGPKLLIQFQNNGVVDDSQLPKDRFSAERLKGVDSTLKIQPAKLEDSAVYLCASSSLAGDYNEQFFGPGTRLTVL.

CDR3 sequence: CASRQGTGFSYEQYF. In DNA form, the CDR3 reads TGTGCCAGTAGACAGGGGACAGGGTTCAGCTACGAGCAGTACTTC. The rearrangement uses TRBV19 and TRBJ2-7; 9 bases agree with TRBD1. The germline gives CDR1 LNHDA, CDR2 SQIVND (reference sequence). The CDR3 runs to 15 residues. Trimming at V came to 6 bases and at J to 3 bases, leaving 9 bases not matched to a gene.

CDR3 loop: CASSQDVAGPYQETQYF. In DNA form, the CDR3 reads TGTGCCAGCAGCCAAGATGTGGCGGGACCGTACCAAGAGACCCAGTACTTC. The chain employs TRBV4-2 and TRBJ2-5, with D maybe TRBD2 (6 bases). CDR3 length equals 17 residues. CDR1 LGHNA and CDR2 YNFKEQ come from the germline V gene. Between the trimmed V and J ends, which lost 0 bases and 0 bases, there was a span of 14 bases.

The rearrangement uses TRBV5-6 and TRBJ1-3; D remains unclear. V shed 4 bases and J shed 0 bases, with 8 bases lying between them. CDR1 SGHDT and CDR2 YYEEEE come from the germline V gene. The CDR3 consists of 14 residues. CDR3 sequence: CASSGPSSGNTIYF. CDR3 nucleotides: TGTGCCAGCAGCGGGCCTTCCTCTGGAAACACCATATATTTT.

The gene calls are TRBV9 and TRBJ2-6; D is perhaps TRBD2 (6 bases). V was pared by 3 bases and J by 0 bases, with 19 bases between. CDR1 SGDLS and CDR2 YYNGEE come from the germline V gene. This CDR3 spans 19 amino acids. CDR3 sequence: CASSERAAIFPSGANVLTF. In nucleotides, the CDR3 is TGTGCCAGCAGCGAGCGGGCCGCAATTTTCCCCTCTGGGGCCAACGTCCTGACTTTC.

This chain uses TRBV3-1 (or the pseudogene TRBV3-2) with TRBJ2-3, with 7 positions matching TRBD2. V lost 4 bases to trimming and J lost 4 bases; unmatched junction nucleotides: 8. CDR1 and CDR2 (germline): LGHDT, YNNKEL (reference sequence). This CDR3 is 15 amino acids long. As DNA, the CDR3 is TGTGCCAGCAGCCCTCGACTAGCTCTGTCAGATACGCAGTATTTT. Protein sequence: CASSPRLALSDTQYF.

This clone was seen only once. The chain carries TRBV19 and TRBJ2-1, with 8 bases that match TRBD2. After removal of 1 base from V and 0 bases from J, the junction contained 5 bases not matched to a gene. The CDR3 spans 17 residues. CDR1 and CDR2 from the germline V gene are LNHDA and SQIVND (reference sequence). The CDR3 DNA follows: TGTGCCAGTAGTATAGGCCCGGGAGGGCGCTCCTACAATGAGCAGTTCTTC. It is translated as CASSIGPGGRSYNEQFF.

This rearrangement joins TRBV15 to TRBJ2-7; 8 positions match TRBD2. V lost 1 base and J lost 5; bases outside the gene matches: 10. The CDR3 extends over 16 amino acids. Germline CDR1 is LNHNV and CDR2 is YYDKDF (reference sequence). The CDR3: CATSRAGGRLSDEQYF. CDR3 DNA sequence: TGTGCCACCAGCAGAGCCGGCGGGAGGCTTTCAGACGAGCAGTACTTC.